The entry below describes one TCR beta chain. Antigen specificity is unknown. Germline V gene sequence: CDR1 SGDLS, CDR2 YYNGEE. V lost 0 bases and J lost 5, with 17 bases in between. There are 16 residues in the CDR3. The data stem from a study of T-cell memory formation after mild COVID-19. Study outcomes and limitations: Clones shrinking between day 15 and 85 showed a balanced CD4/CD8 split, and those that grew later tilted toward CD4+. Contracting CD4+ clones sat mainly in CM and EM; CD8+ in EMRA.

In TCRdb, the 5' RACE reads were re-called with MiXCR into one record per CDR3 protein. The profile covers 350,000 to 450,000 distinct CDR3 sequences, with around 15% appearing a single time and around 21% taken by the ten largest. The V and J genes are TRBV9 and TRBJ2-5; D gene ambiguous. Sequencing used PBMCs or a T cell subset sorted from them (not recorded which). The sequence was collected from a man between 18 and 35 years old who had mild COVID-19 (a few samples of this study predate the infection). Cell type and time point are not known. CDR3 coding DNA: TGTGCCAGCAGCGTAGGGGCAGGTCCAGGAGTGGAGACCCAGTACTTC. It specifies CASSVGAGPGVETQYF.